Here is one TCR beta chain with its context. Its antigen is unidentified. This sample was included in a study of cytomegalovirus exposure and HLA in healthy donors. PCR was performed using 60 Vbeta and 13 Jbeta primers. Here immunoSEQ multiplex PCR was the method, and the copy in TCRdb shows in-frame clones only, minus some. Recorded for this sample: 150,000 to 200,000 clones. V shed 10 bases, J shed 13 bases, and the junction held 14 bases outside the gene matches. Germline V gene sequence: CDR1 LNHDA, CDR2 SQIVND (reference sequence). The CDR3 totals 13 residues. Notes on the study in general: Altogether, more than 150 TCR beta chains were recorded as cytomegalovirus-associated. Near-uniform donor sequencing depth was presumed by presence/absence analyses.

The TCR sequence derives from a boy between 10 and 17 years old in good health and CMV-seronegative. Sequences were obtained from PBMCs. The genes are TRBV19 and TRBJ2-2; 8 bases line up with TRBD2. The CDR3 loop reads CAIDNPSGGGLFF. The CDR3 coding sequence is TGTGCCATTGACAACCCCAGCGGGGGTGGGCTGTTTTTT.